This is a list of T cell receptor beta chains from one sample in a study of cytomegalovirus exposure and HLA in healthy donors. Sequencing was performed with immunoSEQ multiplex PCR; in TCRdb, only in-frame clones are kept and a portion is missing. This sample has about 200,000 clones, with about 76% found just once. The sample taken for sequencing was PBMCs. Source of these receptors: a male donor in good health and CMV-seropositive. Both conserved end residues are part of each CDR3. The order of the fields is J gene, V gene, D gene, clone size, CDR3 DNA, CDR3 protein. The D gene is left open where the match is weak. Clone size is shown for a subset of rows, as once, few, many or a class of expanded clone.

>TRBJ1-2|TRBV11-2|.|.
TGTGCCAGCAGCTTAGAGGTCAGCTATGGCTACACCTTC
CASSLEVSYGYTF
>TRBJ2-1|TRBV29-1|.|.
TGCAGCGTTGAACTTAGAGGGGGCTACAATGAGCAGTTCTTC
CSVELRGGYNEQFF
>TRBJ2-3|TRBV7-9|TRBD2|.
TGTGCCAGCAGCTTAATGACTAGCGGGAGCACAGATACGCAGTATTTT
CASSLMTSGSTDTQYF
>TRBJ2-2|TRBV5-5|.|.
TGTGCCAGCAGCCTCTCGGGCGGGGTGAACACCGGGGAGCTGTTTTTT
CASSLSGGVNTGELFF
>TRBJ2-7|TRBV6-5|TRBD2|few
TGTGCCAGCTCGGGAAGAGCGGGACTCAACTTC
CASSGRAGLNF
>TRBJ1-1|TRBV7-8|.|.
TGTGCCAGCAGCCCCCTCGCGATGGTTGGGAACACTGAAGCTTTCTTT
CASSPLAMVGNTEAFF
>TRBJ2-3|TRBV7-6|.|.
TGTGCCAGCAGCTCCCGCCCGGCTAGGGGACAACTGATCGCAGATACGCAGTATTTT
CASSSRPARGQLIADTQYF
>TRBJ2-1|TRBV7-9|.|.
TGTGCCAGCAGCTTAGATTCCGTTCGCCAGGGGCGCGGTAATGAGCAGTTCTTC
CASSLDSVRQGRGNEQFF
>TRBJ2-2|TRBV14|.|.
TGTGCCAGCAGCCAGATCAGTTGGGAGCTGTTTTTT
CASSQISWELFF
>TRBJ1-1|TRBV6-6|.|once
TGTGCCAGCAGGCTTACAGGGCTGGGTACTGAAGCTTTCTTT
CASRLTGLGTEAFF
>TRBJ2-3|TRBV7-2|.|.
TGTGCCAGCCTCCAGGACACAGATACGCAGTATTTT
CASLQDTDTQYF
>TRBJ2-3|TRBV7-2|.|few
TGTGCCAGCAGCTTACTAATAGATACGCAGTATTTT
CASSLLIDTQYF
>TRBJ2-4|TRBV4-1|TRBD1|.
TGCGCCAGCAGCCAAGTGGACAGGCTGCTACTAGCCAAAAACATTCAGTACTTC
CASSQVDRLLLAKNIQYF
>TRBJ2-3|TRBV5-8|.|.
TGTGCCAGCAGCTTGGGCCGGGGAACTAGCACAGATACGCAGTATTTT
CASSLGRGTSTDTQYF
>TRBJ2-2|TRBV7-2|TRBD2|few
TGTGCCAGCCGAGATCTGACTAGCGGGAGATACCCGAACACCGGGGAGCTGTTTTTT
CASRDLTSGRYPNTGELFF
>TRBJ2-7|TRBV7-2|.|.
TGTGCCAGCAGCAGAAACGGCGGCAACTACGAGCAGTACTTC
CASSRNGGNYEQYF
>TRBJ2-1|TRBV27|.|once
TGTGCCAGCAGTTTATATCCTAGCGCTCGCTCCTACAATGAGCAGTTCTTC
CASSLYPSARSYNEQFF
>TRBJ2-5|TRBV7-2|.|once
TGTGCCAGCACCCGAATGCGGGGCAGGGAGACCCAGTACTTC
CASTRMRGRETQYF
>TRBJ2-2|TRBV6-5|.|.
TGTGCCAGCAGTCGCAGGGGTGGTACCGGGGAGCTGTTTTTT
CASSRRGGTGELFF
>TRBJ2-6|TRBV11-1|.|few
TGTGCCAGCAGCTTAGTCGTAGACAGAAGCTCTGGGGCCAACGTCCTGACTTTC
CASSLVVDRSSGANVLTF
>TRBJ2-5|TRBV4-3|.|.
TGCGCCAGCAGCCAAGGGGGGGGCTGGCTAGTCGTGATCCAAGAGACCCAGTACTTC
CASSQGGGWLVVIQETQYF
>TRBJ2-1|TRBV7-2|TRBD2|.
TGTGCCAGCCCAGGAGGGGGACTAGCGGGGGCCTACAATGAGCAGTTCTTC
CASPGGGLAGAYNEQFF
>TRBJ1-5|TRBV21-1|.|.
TGTGCCAGCACCCTTACTACAGGGGAGCGACAGCCCCAGCATTTT
CASTLTTGERQPQHF
>TRBJ2-3|TRBV6-6|.|once
TGTGCCAGCACCCGGACTGTGGGAGAGGGCACAGATACGCAGTATTTT
CASTRTVGEGTDTQYF
>TRBJ2-1|TRBV7-9|TRBD2|few
TGTTCCAGCAGCAACGGCTTAGGACTAGCGGGGGGGCAGTTCTTC
CSSSNGLGLAGGQFF
>TRBJ1-1|TRBV7-8|TRBD1|.
TGTGCCAGCAGCTTAGAGGCCAGGGGGAACACTGAAGCTCTCTTT
CASSLEARGNTEALF
>TRBJ1-5|TRBV6-4|TRBD1|once
TGTGCCAGCAGTGAATCCTGGACAGGGGGGCCGCCCCAGCATTTT
CASSESWTGGPPQHF
>TRBJ2-4|TRBV4-2|.|.
TGTGCCAGCAGCCCCCAGGCAGGGATAAACATTCAGTACTTC
CASSPQAGINIQYF
>TRBJ1-5|TRBV11-2|.|.
TGTGCCAGCAGCTGGGAGGGGGGGCCCCAGCATTTT
CASSWEGGPQHF
>TRBJ2-5|TRBV4-1|.|.
TGCGCCAGCAGCCAAGGCCCTAGTCGGGAGACCCAGTACTTC
CASSQGPSRETQYF
>TRBJ1-3|TRBV5-4|.|.
TGTGCCAGCGGGGGGGAAGCGTCTGGAAACACCATATATTTT
CASGGEASGNTIYF
>TRBJ2-4|TRBV2|TRBD2|.
TGTGCCAGCACGGGGGGAAATATTCAGTACTTC
CASTGGNIQYF
>TRBJ2-5|TRBV4-2|TRBD2|.
TGTGCCAGCAGCCAAGACTCGGGACTAGCGGAAGAGACCCAGTACTTC
CASSQDSGLAEETQYF